Listed below are T cell receptor beta chains from one sample, sequenced in a study of T-cell memory formation after mild COVID-19. MiXCR was run by TCRdb on the 5' RACE reads, yielding one entry per CDR3 protein. The repertoire holds 400,000 to 500,000 distinct CDR3 sequences, around 17% seen once, with roughly 21% in the top ten. The sample consisted of PBMCs or a T cell subset sorted from them (not recorded which). These receptors were obtained from a young man who had mild COVID-19 (a few samples of this study predate the infection). Cell type and time point are not known. Both conserved end residues are part of each CDR3. The order of the fields is V gene, J gene, CDR3 protein.

V gene: TRBV4-1; J gene: TRBJ2-1; CDR3 protein: CASSQVGGEQFF
V gene: TRBV10-2; J gene: TRBJ2-1; CDR3 protein: CASRTGMYNEQFF
V gene: TRBV7-9; J gene: TRBJ2-4; CDR3 protein: CASSRGPENIQYF
V gene: TRBV5-1; J gene: TRBJ2-6; CDR3 protein: CASSMGRSGANVLTF
V gene: TRBV4-3; J gene: TRBJ2-5; CDR3 protein: CASSQTGGPAETQYF
V gene: TRBV3-1; J gene: TRBJ2-1; CDR3 protein: CASSQVSARGFDEQFF
V gene: TRBV10-3; J gene: TRBJ1-2; CDR3 protein: CAITTQREGARFGYTF
V gene: TRBV5-1; J gene: TRBJ2-2; CDR3 protein: CASSQTTPTGELFF
V gene: TRBV7-2; J gene: TRBJ1-1; CDR3 protein: CASSLALPGTEAFF
V gene: TRBV27; J gene: TRBJ2-3; CDR3 protein: CASKSGGATDTQYF
V gene: TRBV4-1; J gene: TRBJ2-5; CDR3 protein: CASSQDLSGGNFQETQYF